Listed below are T cell receptor beta chains from one sample, sequenced in a study of early T cells in non-severe SARS-CoV-2 infection. TCRdb redid the calling of the 5' RACE reads with MiXCR, one entry per CDR3 protein. The table lists around 19,000 distinct CDR3 sequences, about 4.4% of them singletons. Material for sequencing was whole blood. These receptors came from an adult who was a healthcare worker with PCR-confirmed SARS-CoV-2 infection or an uninfected control (not recorded which). Each CDR3 is given with its conserved first and last residue. The order of the fields is D gene, V gene, clone size, J gene, CDR3 protein, CDR3 DNA. The D gene is left open where the match is weak. Where a row states a size, it is once, few, many or the class of an expanded clone; other rows omit it.

d_call: .
v_call: TRBV10-3
clone_size: many
j_call: TRBJ2-7
cdr3_aa: CAISESGLEQYF
cdr3_nt: TGTGCCATCAGTGAGTCTGGTCTCGAGCAGTACTTC

d_call: .
v_call: TRBV11-2
clone_size: .
j_call: TRBJ2-3
cdr3_aa: CASSPGLTDTQYF
cdr3_nt: TGTGCCAGCAGCCCTGGGCTCACAGATACGCAGTATTTT

d_call: TRBD2
v_call: TRBV6-6
clone_size: medium-sized
j_call: TRBJ2-7
cdr3_aa: CAGSSPQAGGSGEQYF
cdr3_nt: TGTGCCGGTTCCTCTCCTCAGGCGGGAGGCTCGGGGGAGCAGTACTTC

d_call: .
v_call: TRBV4-2
clone_size: .
j_call: TRBJ1-1
cdr3_aa: CASSQSREGTEAFF
cdr3_nt: TGTGCCAGCAGCCAGAGCAGGGAGGGCACTGAAGCTTTCTTT

d_call: .
v_call: TRBV18
clone_size: medium-sized
j_call: TRBJ1-2
cdr3_aa: CASSPLGAADGYTF
cdr3_nt: TGTGCCAGCTCACCACTCGGAGCAGCGGATGGCTACACCTTC

d_call: .
v_call: TRBV7-2
clone_size: many
j_call: TRBJ2-6
cdr3_aa: CASSFFGANVLTF
cdr3_nt: TGTGCCAGCAGCTTCTTTGGGGCCAACGTCCTGACTTTC

d_call: .
v_call: TRBV6-2/TRBV6-3
clone_size: many
j_call: TRBJ2-5
cdr3_aa: CASSSYIGIQYF
cdr3_nt: TGTGCCAGCAGTTCTTACATCGGTATCCAGTACTTC

d_call: .
v_call: TRBV28
clone_size: many
j_call: TRBJ1-2
cdr3_aa: CASSLGYNYGYTF
cdr3_nt: TGTGCCAGCAGTCTCGGTTATAACTATGGCTACACCTTC

d_call: .
v_call: TRBV6-4
clone_size: many
j_call: TRBJ2-2
cdr3_aa: CASSDTASTGELFF
cdr3_nt: TGTGCCAGCAGTGACACAGCCTCCACCGGGGAGCTGTTTTTT

d_call: .
v_call: TRBV5-1
clone_size: many
j_call: TRBJ1-6
cdr3_aa: CASSLVGQNSPLHF
cdr3_nt: TGCGCCAGCAGCTTGGTGGGTCAAAATTCACCCCTCCACTTT

d_call: TRBD2
v_call: TRBV7-2
clone_size: many
j_call: TRBJ2-7
cdr3_aa: CASSLVGTSGDYEQYF
cdr3_nt: TGTGCCAGCAGCTTAGTGGGGACTAGCGGAGACTACGAGCAGTACTTC

d_call: .
v_call: TRBV12-5
clone_size: many
j_call: TRBJ2-7
cdr3_aa: CASALVYEQYF
cdr3_nt: TGTGCTAGTGCCCTCGTCTACGAGCAGTACTTC

d_call: .
v_call: TRBV29-1
clone_size: few
j_call: TRBJ2-1
cdr3_aa: CSVDRGTDNEQFF
cdr3_nt: TGCAGCGTGGACCGGGGGACAGACAATGAGCAGTTCTTC

d_call: .
v_call: TRBV28
clone_size: many
j_call: TRBJ2-2
cdr3_aa: CASSSANTGELFF
cdr3_nt: TGTGCCAGCAGCTCCGCGAACACCGGGGAGCTGTTTTTT

d_call: TRBD2
v_call: TRBV10-1
clone_size: many
j_call: TRBJ2-1
cdr3_aa: CASSETSGRNEQFF
cdr3_nt: TGCGCCAGCAGTGAGACTAGCGGGAGGAATGAGCAGTTCTTC

d_call: TRBD1
v_call: TRBV28
clone_size: .
j_call: TRBJ1-6
cdr3_aa: CASSGPGTGYNSPLHF
cdr3_nt: TGTGCCAGCAGTGGACCCGGGACAGGGTATAATTCACCCCTCCACTTT

d_call: TRBD1
v_call: TRBV10-3
clone_size: medium-sized
j_call: TRBJ2-7
cdr3_aa: CAIRTGGYEQYF
cdr3_nt: TGTGCCATCCGGACAGGGGGATACGAGCAGTACTTC

d_call: TRBD2
v_call: TRBV9
clone_size: many
j_call: TRBJ2-3
cdr3_aa: CASSVGPSGAASTDTQYF
cdr3_nt: TGTGCCAGCAGCGTAGGGCCTAGCGGGGCCGCTAGCACAGATACGCAGTATTTT

d_call: .
v_call: TRBV29-1
clone_size: .
j_call: TRBJ1-1
cdr3_aa: CSVGLLSPNTEAFF
cdr3_nt: TGCAGCGTGGGGTTACTGTCTCCGAACACTGAAGCTTTCTTT

d_call: .
v_call: TRBV7-3
clone_size: .
j_call: TRBJ2-3
cdr3_aa: CASSLFVDTDTQYF
cdr3_nt: TGTGCCAGCAGCTTATTTGTCGACACAGATACGCAGTATTTT

d_call: .
v_call: TRBV5-1
clone_size: .
j_call: TRBJ2-1
cdr3_aa: CASEQGHEQFF
cdr3_nt: TGCGCCAGCGAACAGGGCCATGAGCAGTTCTTC

d_call: TRBD2
v_call: TRBV12-5
clone_size: many
j_call: TRBJ2-3
cdr3_aa: CASGWTSGRSSSTDTQYF
cdr3_nt: TGTGCTAGTGGTTGGACTAGCGGGAGGTCCTCTAGCACAGATACGCAGTATTTT